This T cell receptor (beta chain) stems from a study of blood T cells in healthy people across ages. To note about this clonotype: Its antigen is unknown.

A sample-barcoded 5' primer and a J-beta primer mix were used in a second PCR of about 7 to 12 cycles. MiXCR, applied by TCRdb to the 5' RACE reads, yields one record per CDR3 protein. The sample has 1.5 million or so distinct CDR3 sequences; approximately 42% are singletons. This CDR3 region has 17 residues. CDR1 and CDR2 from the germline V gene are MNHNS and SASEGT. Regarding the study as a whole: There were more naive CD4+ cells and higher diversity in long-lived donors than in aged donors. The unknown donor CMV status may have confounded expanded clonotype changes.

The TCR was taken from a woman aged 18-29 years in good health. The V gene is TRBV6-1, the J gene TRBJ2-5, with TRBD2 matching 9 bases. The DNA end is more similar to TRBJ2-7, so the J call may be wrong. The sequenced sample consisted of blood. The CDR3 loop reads CASIGRASGKLSDEQYF. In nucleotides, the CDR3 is TGTGCCAGCATCGGGCGGGCTAGCGGGAAATTAAGTGACGAGCAGTACTTC.